Listed below are T cell receptor beta chains from one sample, sequenced in a study of cytomegalovirus exposure and HLA in healthy donors. TCRdb's table, derived via immunoSEQ multiplex PCR, lists solely in-frame clones and lacks some. The sample has about 180,000 clones, roughly 79% seen once. The sample comprised PBMCs. These receptors originate from a male donor in good health and CMV-seronegative. CDR3s include the opening cysteine and the closing phenylalanine or tryptophan. The order of the fields is J gene, V gene, D gene, CDR3 DNA, CDR3 protein. D genes are given only for firm matches.

j_call: TRBJ2-4; v_call: TRBV30; d_call: TRBD1; cdr3_nt: TGTGCCTGGAGTGTAGCCAGGGGGCTAGCCAAAAACATTCAGTACTTC; cdr3_aa: CAWSVARGLAKNIQYF
j_call: TRBJ2-3; v_call: TRBV6-1; d_call: TRBD2; cdr3_nt: TGTGCCAGCAGTGAGGTAGCGGGGGACACAGATACGCAGTATTTT; cdr3_aa: CASSEVAGDTDTQYF
j_call: TRBJ2-1; v_call: TRBV6-5; d_call: TRBD2; cdr3_nt: TGTGCCAGCAGTCCTTCCGAGGCGGGAGGTATTGAGCAGTTCTTC; cdr3_aa: CASSPSEAGGIEQFF
j_call: TRBJ1-5; v_call: TRBV28; d_call: NA; cdr3_nt: TGTGCCAGCAACGCAGGTTGGGGCAATCAGCCCCAGCATTTT; cdr3_aa: CASNAGWGNQPQHF
j_call: TRBJ1-2; v_call: TRBV25-1; d_call: NA; cdr3_nt: TGTGCCAGCAGTGAATTCCGTGACAGAGACTATGGCTACACCTTC; cdr3_aa: CASSEFRDRDYGYTF
j_call: TRBJ1-1; v_call: TRBV20-1; d_call: TRBD1; cdr3_nt: TGCAGTGCCAAGGGACAGGCTGAAGCTTTCTTT; cdr3_aa: CSAKGQAEAFF
j_call: TRBJ1-2; v_call: TRBV19; d_call: TRBD1; cdr3_nt: TGTGCCAGTAGTGCGGACAGGGGGCAAGGTGGCTACACCTTC; cdr3_aa: CASSADRGQGGYTF
j_call: TRBJ1-5; v_call: TRBV30; d_call: NA; cdr3_nt: TGTGCCTGGAGTGCGCGGGGAAGTCAGCCCCAGCATTTT; cdr3_aa: CAWSARGSQPQHF
j_call: TRBJ2-2; v_call: TRBV28; d_call: NA; cdr3_nt: TGTGCCAGCCGAGAAGGAGGGACCACATACACCGGGGAGCTGTTTTTT; cdr3_aa: CASREGGTTYTGELFF
j_call: TRBJ2-1; v_call: TRBV11-2; d_call: NA; cdr3_nt: TGTGCCAGCAGCTCCGGGGGCAATGAGCAGTTCTTC; cdr3_aa: CASSSGGNEQFF
j_call: TRBJ2-3; v_call: TRBV9; d_call: NA; cdr3_nt: TGTGCCAGCAGCGTAGATCGTTCCCGTGCGGATACGCAGTATTTT; cdr3_aa: CASSVDRSRADTQYF
j_call: TRBJ2-7; v_call: TRBV30; d_call: TRBD1; cdr3_nt: TGTGCCTGGCGGGGAGTAGGGGGCAGGTACGAGCAGTACTTC; cdr3_aa: CAWRGVGGRYEQYF
j_call: TRBJ2-7; v_call: TRBV19; d_call: TRBD1; cdr3_nt: TGTGCCAGTAGTCCTGACAGGGGACGTAGGGAGCAGTACTTC; cdr3_aa: CASSPDRGRREQYF
j_call: TRBJ1-5; v_call: TRBV30; d_call: TRBD1; cdr3_nt: TGTGCCTTCTCCCCTACACAGGGGTTACAGCCCCAGCATTTT; cdr3_aa: CAFSPTQGLQPQHF
j_call: TRBJ2-7; v_call: TRBV20-1; d_call: NA; cdr3_nt: TGCAGTGCTCTCTCCTACGAGCAGTACTTC; cdr3_aa: CSALSYEQYF
j_call: TRBJ1-5; v_call: TRBV19; d_call: NA; cdr3_nt: TGTGCCAGTAGTCACGGGAACCCTAGCAATCAGCCCCAGCATTTT; cdr3_aa: CASSHGNPSNQPQHF
j_call: TRBJ1-6; v_call: TRBV10-3; d_call: NA; cdr3_nt: TGTGCCATCAGTGAGTACCAGGGAAGTCGTGGCTCACCCCTCCACTTT; cdr3_aa: CAISEYQGSRGSPLHF